This T cell receptor (beta chain) was recovered during a study of spatial heterogeneity in lung cancer. V was shortened by 6 bases and J by 0 bases, with 6 bases between the two germline ends. The CDR3 consists of 13 residues. Germline assignment: CDR1 SGHTA and CDR2 FQGNSA. Time point noted: sample taken at primary tumor resection. TCRdb reprocessed the 5' RACE reads with MiXCR, giving one entry per CDR3 protein. The table has 43,000 or so distinct CDR3 sequences, around 6.8% seen once; the top ten hold roughly two fifths. The chain has TRBV7-2 and TRBJ1-3; D gene unclear. Sequencing used PBMCs, obtained at surgery. This receptor was obtained from a female donor with early-stage non-small cell lung cancer. In DNA form, the CDR3 reads TGTGCCAGCAGGAAGAACTCTGGAAACACCATATATTTT. Translated: CASRKNSGNTIYF. The full variable domain, in which reference TRBV7-2 and TRBJ1-3 provide the parts outside the CDR3, is GAGVSQSPSNKVTEKGKDVELRCDPISGHTALYWYRQSLGQGLEFLIYFQGNSAPDKSGLPSDRFSAERTGGSVSTLTIQRTQQEDSAVYLCASRKNSGNTIYFGEGSWLTVV.